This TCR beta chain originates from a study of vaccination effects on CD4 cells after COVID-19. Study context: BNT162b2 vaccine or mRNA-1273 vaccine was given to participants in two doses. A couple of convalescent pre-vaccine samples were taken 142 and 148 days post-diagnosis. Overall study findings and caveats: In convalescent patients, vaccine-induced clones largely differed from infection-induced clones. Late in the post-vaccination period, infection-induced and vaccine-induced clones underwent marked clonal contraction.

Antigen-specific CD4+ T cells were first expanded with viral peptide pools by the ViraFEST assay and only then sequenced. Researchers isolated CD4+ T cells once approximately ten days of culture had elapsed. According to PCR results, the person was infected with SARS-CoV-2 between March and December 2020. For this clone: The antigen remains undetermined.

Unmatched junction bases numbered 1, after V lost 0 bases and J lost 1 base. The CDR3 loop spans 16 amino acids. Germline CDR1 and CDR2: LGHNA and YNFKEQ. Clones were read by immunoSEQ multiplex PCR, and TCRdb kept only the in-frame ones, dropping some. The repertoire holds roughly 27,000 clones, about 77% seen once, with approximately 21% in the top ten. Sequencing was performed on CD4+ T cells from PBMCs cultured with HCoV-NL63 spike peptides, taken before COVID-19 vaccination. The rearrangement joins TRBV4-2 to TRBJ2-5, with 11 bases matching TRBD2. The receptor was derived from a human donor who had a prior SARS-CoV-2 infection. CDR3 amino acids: CASSQDLAGGQETQYF. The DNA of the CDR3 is TGTGCCAGCAGCCAAGATCTAGCGGGGGGCCAAGAGACCCAGTACTTC.